These 13 T cell receptor beta chains came from one sample sequenced in a study of cytomegalovirus exposure and HLA in healthy donors. Generated by immunoSEQ multiplex PCR, the TCRdb table keeps only in-frame clones and is missing some. The sample holds fewer than 250,000 clones, over 65% seen once. The sequencing sample was made of PBMCs. All receptors derive from a woman younger than 35 in good health and CMV-seronegative.

V is TRBV25-1 and J is TRBJ2-2; D gene ambiguous. V gave up 4 bases and J gave up 6 bases, with 9 bases separating them. Germline values: CDR1 MGHDK, CDR2 SYGVNS. This CDR3 has 13 residues. CDR3 coding DNA: TGTGCCAGCAGTGCAGGTCTCCCCGGGGAGCTGTTTTTT. The encoded protein is CASSAGLPGELFF.

About this clone itself: One end of the junction varies from germline; a read error may be responsible. CDR3: CASSRQENTEAFF. The CDR3 DNA is TGTGCTAGCAGCAGACAGGAGAACACTGAAGCTTTCTTT. The V and J genes are TRBV7-7 and TRBJ1-1; perhaps TRBD1 as D (6 bases). Germline V gives CDR1 SSHAT, CDR2 FNYEAQ (reference sequence). CDR3 length equals 13 residues.

This sequence joins TRBV4-2 and TRBJ2-1; the match to TRBD2 covers 8 bases. With 0 bases clipped from V and 3 bases from J, the junction kept 4 bases outside the gene matches. Germline CDR1 reads LGHNA; CDR2 reads YNFKEQ. The CDR3 contains 16 residues. The CDR3 loop is CASSQDVSGIYNEQFF. CDR3 bases: TGTGCCAGCAGCCAAGATGTTAGCGGGATCTACAATGAGCAGTTCTTC.

The chain links TRBV29-1 to TRBJ2-1; 9 bases line up with TRBD2. V was pared by 4 bases and J by 2 bases, with 9 bases of the junction left unmatched. The CDR3 totals 16 residues. Germline V CDR1 and CDR2: SQVTM, ANQGSEA. The chain's CDR3 is CSVVSLAGGAYNEQFF. CDR3 nucleotide sequence: TGCAGCGTTGTTTCCTTGGCGGGGGGGGCCTACAATGAGCAGTTCTTC.

This clone was seen just once. CDR3 DNA sequence: TGCGCCAGCAGCCCCGAAGGAAATCCAACCAATGAGCAGTTCTTC. The encoded protein is CASSPEGNPTNEQFF. The rearrangement joins TRBV5-1 to TRBJ2-1; D is unclear. Germline V gene sequence: CDR1 SGHRS, CDR2 YFSETQ. Trimming shortened V by 4 bases and J by 6 bases, and 17 bases separated the two germline ends. The CDR3 is 15 residues long.

The V and J genes are TRBV2 and TRBJ1-2; D is perhaps TRBD1 (5 bases). V shed 3 bases and J shed 10 bases, with 15 bases lying between them. The germline CDR1 and CDR2 sequences are SNHLY and FYNNEI. CDR3 length: 13 residues. The CDR3 DNA reads as TGTGCCAGCAGTGATCGGGGCGCTCTAGACTACACCTTC. Its protein is CASSDRGALDYTF.

The CDR3: CASSALGTGITGELFF. The CDR3 nucleotides are TGTGCCAGCAGTGCCCTCGGGACAGGGATCACCGGGGAGCTGTTTTTT. The chain uses TRBV6-1 and TRBJ2-2, with TRBD1 identical over 9 bases. Germline V gives CDR1 MNHNS, CDR2 SASEGT. There are 16 residues in the CDR3. Trimming at V came to 4 bases and at J to 4 bases, leaving 7 bases not matched to a gene.

The chain couples TRBV30 to TRBJ1-1; D is ambiguous. V shed 2 bases and J shed 8 bases, with 9 bases lying between them. The CDR3 loop spans 11 amino acids. The germline gives CDR1 GTSNPN, CDR2 SVGIG (reference sequence). In DNA form, the CDR3 reads TGTGCCTGGAGTCGTGCGGGAGAAGCTTTCTTT. Translating it yields CAWSRAGEAFF.

This clone occurred many times. This sequence joins TRBV10-3 and TRBJ2-2, with a possible D match to TRBD2 (6 bases). This CDR3 has 14 residues. From germline, CDR1 is ENHRY and CDR2 SYGVKD. Trimming removed 4 bases at V and 3 bases at J, with 9 bases between. CDR3 sequence: CAISVGTYTGELFF. Here the CDR3 DNA reads TGTGCCATCAGTGTGGGGACTTACACCGGGGAGCTGTTTTTT.

The chain employs TRBV27 and TRBJ1-4, with D possibly matching TRBD1 (6 bases). CDR1 and CDR2 from the germline V gene are MNHEY and SMNVEV (reference sequence). Trimming cost V 0 bases and J 6 bases, with 17 bases left between them. This CDR3 contains 17 residues. The CDR3 DNA reads TGTGCCAGCAGTTTATCGATCTACAGGGCCGGGGATGAAAAACTGTTTTTT. Protein product: CASSLSIYRAGDEKLFF.

The chain links TRBV6-4 to TRBJ2-1; TRBD2 agrees at 16 bases. J gave up 9 bases and V 2 bases, and 1 base lay outside the gene matches. The CDR3 contains 15 residues. Germline CDR1 reads MRHNA; CDR2 reads SNTAGT. The CDR3 reads CASSDGTSGGAEQFF. The CDR3 nucleotides are TGTGCCAGCAGTGACGGGACTAGCGGGGGGGCTGAGCAGTTCTTC.

The V call is TRBV4-1, the J call TRBJ2-1; D gene uncertain. V lost 4 bases and J 4 bases, leaving 11 bases between the germline ends. The CDR3 is 14 amino acids. Germline lookup yields CDR1 MGHRA and CDR2 YSYEKL. For the CDR3, the DNA is TGCGCCAGCAGCCCGAATCGAGTATACAATGAGCAGTTCTTC. Translating gives CASSPNRVYNEQFF.

V is TRBV25-1 and J is TRBJ1-1, with D hard to call. The CDR3 is made up of 13 amino acids. Germline CDR1 MGHDK, CDR2 SYGVNS. V was pared by 5 bases and J by 2 bases, with 9 bases between. This CDR3 reads CASSKPGNTEAFF. Written as DNA, the CDR3 is TGTGCCAGCAGTAAGCCAGGAAACACTGAAGCTTTCTTT.